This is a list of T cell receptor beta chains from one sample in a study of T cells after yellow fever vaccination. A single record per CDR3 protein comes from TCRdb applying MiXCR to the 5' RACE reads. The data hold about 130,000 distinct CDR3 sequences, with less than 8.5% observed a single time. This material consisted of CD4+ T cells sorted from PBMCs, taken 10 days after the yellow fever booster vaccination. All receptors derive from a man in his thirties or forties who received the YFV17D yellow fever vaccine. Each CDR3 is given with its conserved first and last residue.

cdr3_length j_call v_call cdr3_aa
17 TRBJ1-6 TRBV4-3 CASSQDPPGRGYSPLHF
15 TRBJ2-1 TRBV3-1 CASRGSGRNHNEQFF
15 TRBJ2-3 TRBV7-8 CASSLARTDTDTQYF
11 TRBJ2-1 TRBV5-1 CASSLINEQFF
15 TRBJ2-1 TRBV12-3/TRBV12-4 CASSLGDRAYNEQFF
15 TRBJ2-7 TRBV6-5 CASSYSSGRGYEQYF
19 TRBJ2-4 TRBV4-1 CASSQFRASESLAKNIQYF
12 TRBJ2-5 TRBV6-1 CASSERAETQYF
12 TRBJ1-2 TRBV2 CASSDLNYGYTF
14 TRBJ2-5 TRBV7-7 CASSYGGGQETQYF
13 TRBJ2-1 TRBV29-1 CSSRRGSGNEQFF
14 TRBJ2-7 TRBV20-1 CSASATGGYYEQYF
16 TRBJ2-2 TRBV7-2 CASSPDGTRFAGELFF
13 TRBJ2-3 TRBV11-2 CASSSYPTDTQYF
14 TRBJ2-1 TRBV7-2 CASSSARSYNEQFF
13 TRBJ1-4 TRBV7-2 CASSLGYYEKLFF
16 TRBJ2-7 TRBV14 CASSQRAGTGTYEQYF
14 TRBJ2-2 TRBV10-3 CAISLTGNTGELFF
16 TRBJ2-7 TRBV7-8 CASSRNGAGSSYEQYF
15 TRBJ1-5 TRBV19 CASSILLAANQPQHF
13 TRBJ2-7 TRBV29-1 CSVSTGALYEQYF
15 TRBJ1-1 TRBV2 CASSEFRGQGTEAFF
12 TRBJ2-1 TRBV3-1 CASSQGLAAQFF
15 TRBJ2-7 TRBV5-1 CASSLGGSGSNEQYF
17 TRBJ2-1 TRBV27 CASSFGLAGRSYNEQFF
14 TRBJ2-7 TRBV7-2 CASSVSGRAAEQYF
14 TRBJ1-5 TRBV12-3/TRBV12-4 CASSLRQGEKPQHF